The source of this T cell receptor beta chain is a study of OX40 agonist ivuxolimab in advanced cancers. In terms of the full investigation: Ivuxolimab was a fully human IgG2 agonistic monoclonal antibody targeting the costimulatory receptor OX40 (CD134). Intravenous ivuxolimab was administered to patients every 2 weeks at six dose levels: 0.01, 0.1, 0.3, 1.5, 3 and 10 mg/kg. Of the approximately 50 dose-escalation patients, hepatocellular carcinoma was present in around 20, melanoma in around 15, renal cell carcinoma in 9 and head and neck cancer in 9. In the dose-escalation cohort, roughly 80% of patients were male, and the mean age was roughly 60 years, with a range of 23 to 79. Prior anti-PD-1, anti-PD-L1 or anti-CTLA-4 therapy was permitted, and 40% of dose-escalation patients had received checkpoint inhibitors. Partial responses occurred in three dose-escalation patients, of whom one had hepatocellular carcinoma and two had cutaneous melanoma. The point of sequencing TCRbeta in the periphery was to test whether ivuxolimab changed TCR sequence diversity and drove clonal T-cell expansion. The paper covers the monotherapy dose-escalation part of the phase I ivuxolimab trial, which included N = 52 patients. Study-wide findings and limitations: In the 0.1-3.0 mg/kg groups, partial responders had among the lowest normalized peripheral clonal expansion, particularly in CD8+ T cells. Antigen specificity was not determined for the clonally expanded peripheral T cells. At doses of 0.1 to 3.0 mg/kg, clonal expansion of both CD4+ and CD8+ blood T cells was observed from baseline to week 6. Low levels of normalized T-cell clonal expansion were also seen in some patients who did not respond. On average, CD8+ T cells showed more expanded clones than CD4+ T cells after ivuxolimab.

The germline V gene yields SGHDN for CDR1 and FVKESK for CDR2. Germline trimming amounts to 1 base on V and 5 bases on J, with 5 as the count of junction bases outside the gene matches. From its cysteine to its phenylalanine, the CDR3 spans 15 amino acids. Kept here is only the CDR3 DNA, which spans 45 bases and is read in frame from base 1. The trial excluded patients who had a history of autoimmune disease or were on systemic immunosuppression. Peripheral blood for TCR sequencing was collected from all dose cohorts at baseline, on cycle 4 day 1, and on cycle 7 day 1. The samples were drawn from a first-in-human, open-label, multicenter phase I dose-escalation trial of ivuxolimab. Adults with locally advanced or metastatic melanoma, renal cell carcinoma, hepatocellular carcinoma or head and neck squamous cell carcinoma were enrolled in the trial. Before TCR sequencing, CD4+ T cells and CD8+ T cells were sorted from peripheral blood as separate populations.

In the case of this clone: Its antigen is still unknown. No base-level quality is on record; no much larger clone is a single base apart.

To sequence the TCRbeta CDR3 region, genomic DNA was isolated from the sorted cells. The immunoSEQ Assay was used for sequencing of TCRbeta CDR3 regions. TCRdb took over this immuneACCESS table, retaining in-frame rearrangements with V and J assigned. Such tables are incomplete; in checked studies, under half of the missing clones stem from an unresolved V gene, and the remainder is unexplained. The sample table lists roughly 60,000 clones, around 90% of them with a count of one. The ten largest clones capture approximately 25% of the sample. The source was CD4+ or CD8+ T cells sorted from blood, collected in a trial of the OX40 agonist ivuxolimab. The sequence joins TRBV14 to TRBJ2-5, with TRBD2 identical over 9 junction bases. The TCR sequence derives from an adult with an advanced solid tumor such as melanoma, head and neck, liver or kidney cancer. The nucleotide sequence reads as follows: TGTGCCAGCAGCCAAGTCGGGACTAGCCAGGAGACCCAGTACTTC. It translates as CASSQVGTSQETQYF.